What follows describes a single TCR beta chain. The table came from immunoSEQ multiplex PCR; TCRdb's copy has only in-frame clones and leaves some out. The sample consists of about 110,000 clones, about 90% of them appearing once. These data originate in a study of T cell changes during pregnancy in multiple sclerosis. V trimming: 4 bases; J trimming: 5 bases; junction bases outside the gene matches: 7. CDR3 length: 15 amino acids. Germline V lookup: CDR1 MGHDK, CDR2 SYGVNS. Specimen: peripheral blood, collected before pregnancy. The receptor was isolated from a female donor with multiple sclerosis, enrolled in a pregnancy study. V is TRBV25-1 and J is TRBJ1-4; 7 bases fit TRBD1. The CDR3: CASSGGDSHNEKLFF. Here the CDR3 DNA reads TGTGCCAGCAGTGGGGGGGACAGCCACAATGAAAAACTGTTTTTT.